This T cell receptor beta chain was sequenced in a study of molecular identifiers for immune sequencing clone quantification. V was clipped by 4 bases and J by 0 bases, with 14 bases between them. Germline-derived CDR1 and CDR2 are SGHDT and YYEEEE. The CDR3 totals 16 residues. One entry per CDR3 protein results from TCRdb running MiXCR on the PCR reads. The sample contains 60,000 to 70,000 distinct CDR3 sequences, over 15% of which appear only once. The sample holds many counts of this clonotype. The V gene is TRBV5-6, the J gene TRBJ2-4; tentatively, D is TRBD2 (6 bases). The receptor comes from a human donor in good health. Some libraries in this study had Jurkat cell RNA spiked in. The sample taken for sequencing was naive CD8+ T cells from blood, with Jurkat cell RNA spiked in. Subset in this sample: FACS-sorted CD8+CD4-CCR7+CD45RA+ naive T cells. The CDR3 DNA reads as TGTGCCAGCAGCCACCGGGAGCAGCTAGCCAAAAACATTCAGTACTTC. Translation: CASSHREQLAKNIQYF.